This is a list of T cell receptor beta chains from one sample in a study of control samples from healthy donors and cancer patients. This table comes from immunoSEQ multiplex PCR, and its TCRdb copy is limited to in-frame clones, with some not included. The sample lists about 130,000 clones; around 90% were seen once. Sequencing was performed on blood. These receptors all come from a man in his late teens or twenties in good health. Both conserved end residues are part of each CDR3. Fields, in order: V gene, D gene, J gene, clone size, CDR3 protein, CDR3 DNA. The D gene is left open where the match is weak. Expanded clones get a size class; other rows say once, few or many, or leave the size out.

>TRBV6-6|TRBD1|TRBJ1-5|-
CASSSRTGGYNQPQHF
TGTGCCAGCAGTTCCCGGACAGGGGGCTACAATCAGCCCCAGCATTTT
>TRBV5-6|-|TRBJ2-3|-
CASSFAGGVGDTQYF
TGTGCCAGCAGCTTCGCCGGGGGCGTGGGAGATACGCAGTATTTT
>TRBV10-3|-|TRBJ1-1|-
CAISDRGTEAFF
TGTGCCATCAGTGACAGGGGTACTGAAGCTTTCTTT
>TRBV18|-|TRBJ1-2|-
CASSPRQDGYTF
TGTGCCAGCTCACCACGGCAGGATGGCTACACCTTC
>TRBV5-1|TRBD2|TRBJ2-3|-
CASRTSGADTQYF
TGCGCCAGCAGGACTAGCGGGGCGGATACGCAGTATTTT
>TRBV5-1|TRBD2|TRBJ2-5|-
CASSLAIAGGETQYF
TGCGCCAGCAGCTTGGCTATAGCGGGGGGCGAGACCCAGTACTTC
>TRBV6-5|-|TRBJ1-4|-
CASRRGPNEKLFF
TGTGCCAGCAGGAGGGGCCCCAATGAAAAACTGTTTTTT
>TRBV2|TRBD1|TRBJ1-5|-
CASSGGQGSGQPQHF
TGTGCCAGCAGTGGGGGACAGGGATCGGGACAGCCCCAGCATTTT
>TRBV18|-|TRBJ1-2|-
CASSPLDRSYGYTF
TGTGCCAGCTCACCACTCGACAGGTCCTATGGCTACACCTTC
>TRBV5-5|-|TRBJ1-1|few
CASSFRTSDLNTEAFF
TGTGCCAGCAGCTTTCGTACGTCGGACTTGAACACTGAAGCTTTCTTT
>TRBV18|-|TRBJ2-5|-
CASSPQGPPGETQYF
TGTGCCAGCTCACCTCAGGGGCCACCGGGAGAGACCCAGTACTTC
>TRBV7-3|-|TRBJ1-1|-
CASSSGPVNTEAFF
TGTGCCAGCAGCTCGGGACCCGTGAACACTGAAGCTTTCTTT
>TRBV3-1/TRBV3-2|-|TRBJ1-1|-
CASSQGVYAFF
TGTGCCAGCAGCCAGGGGGTATACGCTTTCTTT
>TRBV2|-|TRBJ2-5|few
CASNYLQDQETQYF
TGTGCCAGCAATTATTTACAGGACCAAGAGACCCAGTACTTC
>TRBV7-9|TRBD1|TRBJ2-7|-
CASSFDRANYEQYF
TGTGCCAGCAGCTTCGACAGGGCTAACTACGAGCAGTACTTC
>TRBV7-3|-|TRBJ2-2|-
CASSRGAANTGELFF
TGTGCCAGCAGCCGGGGGGCAGCGAACACCGGGGAGCTGTTTTTT